The source of this T cell receptor beta chain is a study of T cells in Graves' hyperthyroidism and ophthalmopathy. Regions amplified from RNA transcripts were the TCR beta CDR3 regions. First-round RT-PCR with HTBI primers amplified the TCR CDR3 region. TCRdb independently ran MiXCR on the multiplex PCR reads; one entry per CDR3 protein. The data contain around 240,000 distinct CDR3 sequences, just over 14% of them singletons. Orbital computed tomography, thyroid ultrasound, serum thyroxine and TRAb, and clinical symptoms together informed the diagnoses. Around 10 ml fresh peripheral blood yielded the PBMCs. Trimming at V came to 6 bases and at J to 11 bases, leaving 2 bases not matched to a gene. Germline V CDR1 and CDR2: MDHEN, SYDVKM. The length of the CDR3 is 10 residues.

The V call is TRBV28, the J call TRBJ1-2, with TRBD1 identical over 8 bases. The specimen was blood. This TCR derives from a middle-aged woman with Graves' hyperthyroidism that later progressed to Graves' ophthalmopathy. CDR3 in DNA: TGTGCCAGCAGCTACAGGGGGTACACCTTC. Amino acid sequence: CASSYRGYTF.